This T cell receptor beta chain was captured by sequencing in a study of radiotherapy plus CTLA-4 blockade in lung cancer. The method was immunoSEQ multiplex PCR; TCRdb's version includes in-frame clones alone and lacks a portion of them. The sample has about 73,000 clones, roughly 91% seen once. Germline lookup yields CDR1 SGHTA and CDR2 FQGTGA. The V and J ends lost 3 bases and 3 bases, in that order; junction bases with no gene match: 4. The CDR3 length is 14 residues. The sequenced sample was peripheral blood, obtained from a patient treated with radiotherapy plus ipilimumab. The clonotype originates from a human donor with non-small cell lung cancer that progressed on radiotherapy plus ipilimumab. V is TRBV7-3 and J is TRBJ2-7; 8 positions match TRBD1. The CDR3 sequence is CASSLSGGVYEQYF. The CDR3 DNA follows: TGTGCCAGCAGCTTGTCAGGGGGCGTCTACGAGCAGTACTTC.